The T cell receptor (beta chain) described here comes from a study of T cell responses to AZD1222 COVID-19 vaccine. Whole-study results and caveats: Dominant CD4 TCR responses targeted spike regions 160-218 and 743-854. It was only after the peak T cell response that any repertoires were sampled.

Per germline, CDR1 MNHNS and CDR2 SASEGT. The CDR3 extends over 15 amino acids. J gave up 0 bases and V 0 bases, and 2 bases lay outside the gene matches. With respect to this clone: Its antigen remains unidentified.

The table came from immunoSEQ multiplex PCR; TCRdb's copy has only in-frame clones and leaves some out. Of 85,000 to 130,000 clones detected, around nine tenths appear once; the ten largest clones hold 3% to 3.5%. This TCR derives from an adult who received the MenACWY meningococcal vaccine as a control. The source was peripheral blood, collected 28 days after the second dose of the MenACWY control vaccine. This chain joins TRBV6-1 and TRBJ2-7, with TRBD1 identical over 7 bases. The CDR3 nucleotides read TGTGCCAGCAGTGAAGCGCCAGGGGGCTCCTACGAGCAGTACTTC. This codes for CASSEAPGGSYEQYF.